The next 32 T cell receptor beta chains were all read from a single sample in a study of control samples from healthy donors and cancer patients. This table comes from immunoSEQ multiplex PCR, and its TCRdb copy is limited to in-frame clones, with some not included. Of 200,000 to 250,000 clones in the sample, roughly 94% were seen once. Sequenced: blood. The receptors were gathered from a man in his fifties or sixties in good health.

The V call is TRBV28, the J call TRBJ1-2; D unresolved. CDR1 MDHEN and CDR2 SYDVKM come from the germline V gene. The CDR3 has 14 residues. The germline V and J ends were trimmed by 6 bases and 0 bases, with 11 bases remaining between them. The CDR3 spells CASSLLGANYGYTF. Here the CDR3 DNA reads TGTGCCAGCAGCCTTCTAGGCGCTAACTATGGCTACACCTTC.

The chain carries TRBV6-2 or TRBV6-3 and TRBJ2-7, with a possible D match to TRBD2 (5 bases). Per germline, CDR1 MNHEY and CDR2 SVGEGT. Trimming cost V 0 bases and J 0 bases, with 9 bases left between them. CDR3 size: 15 residues. CDR3 nucleotide sequence: TGTGCCAGCAGTTACTCGAGGGCCAGCTCCTACGAGCAGTACTTC. Its translation is CASSYSRASSYEQYF.

The rearrangement uses TRBV2 and TRBJ1-6, with TRBD1 as a possible D gene (6 bases). V was clipped by 6 bases and J by 7 bases, with 16 bases between them. Germline assignment: CDR1 SNHLY and CDR2 FYNNEI. CDR3 size: 15 residues. The CDR3 DNA reads as TGTGCCAGCAGCCACGAGGGGGGACAAAATTCACCCCTCCACTTT. Translated: CASSHEGGQNSPLHF.

In nucleotides, the CDR3 is TGCGCCAGCAGCCAAGATCCCCCCCAGTATAGCAATCAGCCCCAGCATTTT. Translation: CASSQDPPQYSNQPQHF. The rearrangement links TRBV4-3 to TRBJ1-5, with D uncertain. This CDR3 comprises 17 residues. Per germline, CDR1 LGHNA and CDR2 YSLEER. V lost 0 bases and J 0 bases, leaving 12 bases between the germline ends.

The V call is TRBV7-2, the J call TRBJ2-3; D might be TRBD1 or TRBD2, each matching 6 bases. The germline V and J ends were trimmed by 3 bases and 6 bases, with 16 bases remaining between them. Germline-derived CDR1 and CDR2 are SGHTA and FQGNSA. The CDR3 sequence is 15 residues long. CDR3 sequence: CASSFGGRISDTQYF. For the CDR3, the DNA is TGTGCCAGCAGCTTTGGGGGGCGAATCTCCGATACGCAGTATTTT.

The chain carries TRBV28 and TRBJ1-2; D is unclear. The CDR3 loop spans 14 amino acids. From germline, CDR1 is MDHEN and CDR2 SYDVKM. Trimming left V 7 bases short and J 7 bases short, with 19 bases between. The CDR3 DNA reads TGTGCCAGCACCCCTCTTGGACTTCTCGTTGGCTACACCTTC. As protein: CASTPLGLLVGYTF.

The chain is built from TRBV6-1 and TRBJ1-2, with D possibly matching TRBD1 (6 bases). This CDR3 contains 16 residues. Germline CDR1 is MNHNS and CDR2 is SASEGT. The germline V and J ends were trimmed by 2 bases and 2 bases, with 15 bases remaining between them. Here the CDR3 DNA reads TGTGCCAGCAGTGAAAGGGGGACTTCCGCGAACTATGGCTACACCTTC. Its protein product is CASSERGTSANYGYTF.

The chain joins TRBV6-5 to TRBJ1-1; D not resolved. The CDR3 runs 14 residues. Germline assignment: CDR1 MNHEY and CDR2 SVGAGI. V gave up 2 bases and J gave up 1 base, with 8 bases separating them. CDR3 bases: TGTGCCAGCAGTTACAGTCAGACGAACACTGAAGCTTTCTTT. This encodes CASSYSQTNTEAFF.

The rearrangement uses TRBV19 and TRBJ2-5; no clear D. V lost 5 bases and J 0 bases, leaving 4 bases between the germline ends. This CDR3 contains 12 residues. Germline CDR1 is LNHDA and CDR2 is SQIVND (reference sequence). Here the CDR3 DNA reads TGTGCCAGTAGTCGGGACCAAGAGACCCAGTACTTC. Protein: CASSRDQETQYF.

The chain has TRBV6-5 and TRBJ1-5, with TRBD1 as a possible D gene (6 bases). The CDR3 length is 14 residues. Trimming stripped 4 bases from V and 6 bases from J, with 13 bases between. Germline V CDR1 and CDR2: MNHEY, SVGAGI. The CDR3 nucleotides are TGTGCCAGCAGTTCCGGGGGGCTGGGTCAGCCCCAGCATTTT. Its protein product is CASSSGGLGQPQHF.

V usage is TRBV19 and J usage is TRBJ2-3, with no clear D. This CDR3 contains 13 residues. With 4 bases removed from V and 3 bases from J, the gap between germline ends came to 8 bases. The V gene's germline CDR1 is LNHDA and CDR2 SQIVND (reference sequence). As DNA, the CDR3 is TGTGCCAGTAGTAGCCAACAAACAGATACGCAGTATTTT. This encodes CASSSQQTDTQYF.

This clone was recorded once. V gene TRBV19 combines with J gene TRBJ1-1, with a possible D match to TRBD1 (5 bases). V was pared by 2 bases and J by 4 bases, with 20 bases between. The CDR3 covers 17 residues. From germline, CDR1 is LNHDA and CDR2 SQIVND (reference sequence). The CDR3 spells CASSIKVTGVTGTEAFF. The DNA of the CDR3 is TGTGCCAGTAGTATAAAGGTAACAGGCGTTACGGGCACTGAAGCTTTCTTT.

This clone was counted once. V and J are TRBV6-6 and TRBJ1-2; no clear D. Germline V gene lookup returns CDR1 MNHNY and CDR2 SVGAGI (reference sequence). The CDR3 is made up of 14 amino acids. V lost 7 bases and J 0 bases, leaving 12 bases between the germline ends. The CDR3 is CASIAAVANYGYTF. Written as DNA, the CDR3 is TGTGCCAGCATAGCGGCGGTAGCTAACTATGGCTACACCTTC.

V gene TRBV19 combines with J gene TRBJ1-5; D unclear. This CDR3 region has 15 residues. V lost 5 bases to trimming and J lost 2 bases, with 13 bases between them. Germline V gives CDR1 LNHDA, CDR2 SQIVND (reference sequence). CDR3 nucleotides: TGTGCCAGTAGTCCCGACTCGTTTGGCAATCAGCCCCAGCATTTT. It is translated as CASSPDSFGNQPQHF.

V and J are TRBV11-1 and TRBJ1-2; D is unresolved. The germline gives CDR1 SGHAT, CDR2 FQDESV (reference sequence). V was clipped by 5 bases and J by 6 bases, with 13 bases between them. This CDR3 is 13 amino acids long. CDR3 in DNA: TGTGCCAGCAGCCCAGGAGTAGATCATGGCTACACCTTC. It translates to CASSPGVDHGYTF. Supplemented by reference TRBV11-1 and TRBJ1-2, the full variable domain reads EAEVAQSPRYKITEKSQAVAFWCDPISGHATLYWYRQILGQGPELLVQFQDESVVDDSQLPKDRFSAERLKGVDSTLKIQPAELGDSAMYLCASSPGVDHGYTFGSGTRLTVV.

The chain carries TRBV28 and TRBJ2-1; D not certain. Germline V CDR1 and CDR2: MDHEN, SYDVKM. Trimming left V 5 bases short and J 4 bases short, with 9 bases between. The CDR3 loop spans 13 amino acids. The CDR3 sequence is CASSPHRYNEQFF. The CDR3 DNA is TGTGCCAGCAGTCCACACCGATACAATGAGCAGTTCTTC.

The chain has TRBV11-2 and TRBJ2-7, with 11 nucleotides matching TRBD2. With V trimmed by 1 base and J by 3 bases, 8 bases remained unmatched. CDR3 size: 17 residues. The germline CDR1 and CDR2 sequences are SGHAT and FQNNGV. The CDR3 region is CASSLVLAGVTHYEQYF. CDR3 nucleotide sequence: TGTGCCAGCAGCTTAGTACTAGCGGGGGTTACCCACTACGAGCAGTACTTC.

V and J are TRBV15 and TRBJ2-7; D remains ambiguous. Deletions cut 0 bases from V and 1 base from J, with 4 bases between. The CDR3 spans 13 residues. Germline assignment: CDR1 LNHNV and CDR2 YYDKDF (reference sequence). The DNA of the CDR3 is TGTGCCACCAGCAGAGAGCCTTCCTACGAGCAGTACGTC. The encoded protein is CATSREPSYEQYV.

The chain joins TRBV5-8 to TRBJ2-6; D unresolved. The V gene's germline CDR1 is SGHTS and CDR2 YDEGEE. V dropped 4 bases and J dropped 0 bases, with 14 bases sitting between them. The CDR3 is made up of 17 amino acids. CDR3 nucleotide sequence: TGTGCCAGCAGCCAGGATTTTTCTCCCTCTGGGGCCAACGTCCTGACTTTC. Its protein product is CASSQDFSPSGANVLTF.

V gene TRBV11-2 combines with J gene TRBJ2-5; D may correspond to TRBD1 or TRBD2 (5 bases each). Germline lookup yields CDR1 SGHAT and CDR2 FQNNGV. The CDR3 is made up of 16 amino acids. V was trimmed by 4 bases and J by 5 bases, leaving 20 bases between them. The CDR3 DNA sequence: TGTGCCAGCAGCTCCTCACCCGGGACGCCCCCGGAGACCCAGTACTTC. It yields the protein CASSSSPGTPPETQYF.

The chain links TRBV28 to TRBJ1-2; 7 bases match TRBD1. V was clipped by 6 bases and J by 6 bases; unmatched bases: 7. The CDR3 totals 13 residues. Germline CDR1 and CDR2: MDHEN and SYDVKM. For the CDR3, the DNA is TGTGCCAGCAGGGTGACAGGGAGGGATGGCTACACCTTC. This translates into CASRVTGRDGYTF.

The chain recombines TRBV6-2 or TRBV6-3 with TRBJ1-6; D remains ambiguous. Trimming left V 4 bases short and J 0 bases short, with 7 bases between. Germline-derived CDR1 and CDR2 are MNHEY and SVGEGT. The CDR3 covers 15 residues. DNA of the CDR3: TGTGCCAGCAGTTTAGGAAGCTCCTATAATTCACCCCTCCACTTT. Residues: CASSLGSSYNSPLHF.

In its sample, this clone was seen once. This chain links TRBV7-9 with TRBJ2-7, with no clear D. V lost 1 base and J lost 3, with 7 bases in between. Germline lookup yields CDR1 SEHNR and CDR2 FQNEAQ (reference sequence). The CDR3 is 13 amino acids. The CDR3 region has the DNA TGTGCCAGCAGCTTAGAGCCGAACTACGAGCAGTACGTC. Encoded protein: CASSLEPNYEQYV.

The chain combines TRBV7-8 with TRBJ2-7, with 7 nucleotides matching TRBD1. The germline gives CDR1 SGHVS, CDR2 FQNEAQ. With V trimmed by 5 bases and J by 5 bases, 3 bases remained unmatched. CDR3 size: 12 residues. DNA for the CDR3: TGTGCCAGCAGCCTAACAGGGGACGAGCAGTACGTC. Translating it yields CASSLTGDEQYV.

The chain employs TRBV9 and TRBJ2-1; unclear D gene. The CDR3 is 13 residues long. Germline CDR1 reads SGDLS; CDR2 reads YYNGEE. V lost 4 bases to trimming and J lost 1 base, with 6 bases between them. CDR3 residues: CASSIRSYNEQFF. In nucleotides, the CDR3 is TGTGCCAGCAGCATACGATCCTACAATGAGCAGTTCTTC.

The chain uses TRBV6-2 or TRBV6-3 and TRBJ1-2; no firm D call. The V end was cut by 4 bases, the J end by 8 bases, with 11 bases between. Germline lookup yields CDR1 MNHEY and CDR2 SVGEGT. The CDR3 runs 12 residues. CDR3 amino acids: CASSFTDGGYTF. Here the CDR3 DNA reads TGTGCCAGCAGTTTTACGGATGGAGGCTACACCTTC.

The V and J genes are TRBV2 and TRBJ1-6; possible D gene TRBD1, 5 bases. This CDR3 is 14 amino acids long. Germline CDR1 and CDR2: SNHLY and FYNNEI. V was shortened by 4 bases and J by 5 bases, with 9 bases between the two germline ends. The CDR3 DNA reads as TGTGCCAGCAGTGGGCAGGGCCATAATTCACCCCTCCACTTT. Encoded protein: CASSGQGHNSPLHF. Drawing the rest from reference TRBV2 and TRBJ1-6, the complete variable domain is EPEVTQTPSHQVTQMGQEVILRCVPISNHLYFYWYRQILGQKVEFLVSFYNNEISEKSEIFDDQFSVERPDGSNFTLKIRSTKLEDSAMYFCASSGQGHNSPLHFGNGTRLTVT.

The chain employs TRBV28 and TRBJ2-7; 10 bases agree with TRBD2. Trimming took 5 bases from V and 1 from J; bases not matched to a gene: 2. The CDR3 is made up of 14 amino acids. From germline, CDR1 is MDHEN and CDR2 SYDVKM. CDR3: CASSVAGGSYEQYV. The CDR3 DNA follows: TGTGCCAGCAGTGTAGCGGGGGGATCCTACGAGCAGTACGTC.

Only one count was recorded for this clone. CDR3 sequence reads: CATSDWGSGGATDTQYF. The CDR3 nucleotides are TGTGCCACCAGTGATTGGGGAAGCGGGGGGGCGACAGATACGCAGTATTTT. This chain connects TRBV24-1 to TRBJ2-3; 10 nucleotides agree with TRBD2. Looked up from germline, CDR1 is KGHDR and CDR2 is SFDVKD. This CDR3 spans 17 amino acids. J was trimmed by 3 bases and V by 2 bases; bases with no gene match: 7.

The CDR3 DNA follows: TGTGCCAGCATTAACTCCGTGGAGTCCACTGAAGCTTTCTTT. Protein sequence: CASINSVESTEAFF. The J gene is TRBJ1-1, the V gene TRBV28; D unresolved. This CDR3 is 14 amino acids long. Germline assignment: CDR1 MDHEN and CDR2 SYDVKM. The V end lost 7 bases, the J end lost 4 bases, and 16 bases lay between the germline ends.

The CDR3 here is CASSLGGDYGYTF. CDR3 in DNA: TGTGCCAGCAGCTTGGGCGGGGACTATGGCTACACCTTC. The rearrangement links TRBV5-4 to TRBJ1-2; unclear D gene. The germline V gene encodes CDR1 SGHNT and CDR2 YYREEE (reference sequence). Trimming shortened V by 0 bases and J by 3 bases, and 6 bases separated the two germline ends. This CDR3 contains 13 residues.

This clone was counted only a few times. The chain employs TRBV15 and TRBJ1-4; a possible D gene is TRBD1 (6 bases). The CDR3 has 16 amino acids. Germline V gene data show CDR1 as LNHNV and CDR2 as YYDKDF (reference sequence). V was clipped by 4 bases and J by 7 bases, with 19 bases between them. The CDR3 bases are TGTGCCACCAGCACACGGACAGCGTCTCTGACTGAAAAACTGTTTTTT. This codes for CATSTRTASLTEKLFF.